This T cell receptor beta chain was documented in a study of CD8+CD57+ T cells in acquired aplastic anemia. Across the whole study: Sorted CD4+ and CD8+ cells yielded approximately 3.4 ug of DNA on average. Researchers reported that healthy donors averaged about 11 million reads for CD4+ cells.

Profiling that covered TCR beta VDJ and CDR3 relied on genomic DNA as its template. Using its own MiXCR run on the reads, TCRdb lists one record per CDR3 protein. The sample contains fewer than 250,000 distinct CDR3 sequences, around 50% of which appear only once. Findings of the study overall: Patients and controls had in common around 29 CD8+ CDR3 sequences.

Germline CDR1 is SGHRS and CDR2 is YFSETQ. Trimming shortened V by 0 bases and J by 0 bases, and 9 bases separated the two germline ends. The CDR3 has 16 amino acids. On this clonotype: The antigen remains unidentified.

The sample comprised sorted CD4+, CD8+, or CD8+CD57+ T cells (not recorded which) from PBMCs. The clonotype was recovered from a human donor in good health, serving as a control. V gene TRBV5-1 combines with J gene TRBJ1-4; the D gene is possibly TRBD1 (5 bases). CDR3 coding DNA: TGCGCCAGCAGCTTGGAGGGACCAGCAACTAATGAAAAACTGTTTTTT. This encodes CASSLEGPATNEKLFF.